Shown below are 19 T cell receptor delta chains from a single sample sequenced in a study of gamma-delta chains in newborns, infants, children (dated by TCRdb to between 2017 and 2020). The reads were generated on an Illumina MiSeq. Clonotypes were called again by TCRdb from the public reads via CATT, and duplicate nucleotide sequences were then merged into one entry. For this sample there are 2,000 to 2,500 delta-chain clones; over 8.5% appear just once. The ten largest account for less than 20% of the sample. The sample consisted of blood. The receptors come from a child who was a newborn, infant or young child, either healthy, febrile or measles-vaccinated (not recorded which).

The V and J genes are TRDV1 and TRDJ1; no reliable D call. Germline-derived CDR1 and CDR2 are TSWWSYY and QGS. This CDR3 is built from 17 residues. V was cut by 0 bases and J by 0 bases, with 14 bases left in between. Here the CDR3 reads CALGELAPFHYTDKLIF. Here the CDR3 DNA reads TGTGCTCTTGGGGAACTGGCCCCGTTCCACTACACCGATAAACTCATCTTT.

This clone was observed a handful of times. TCRdb's protein for this DNA is that of a much larger clone and differs from the translation at residue 16, likely a read error; the protein shown is the DNA translation. V usage is TRDV2 and J usage is TRDJ1; 11 bases fit TRDD3. From germline, CDR1 is GEAIGNYY and CDR2 EKD. This CDR3 is 19 amino acids long. The CDR3 DNA reads TGTGCCTGTGACACCGTTCCGATGGGGGATACGCGGAACACCGATAGACTCATCTTT. Its translation is CACDTVPMGDTRNTDRLIF.

By share, this clone ranks as medium-sized (0.01 to 0.1%). Other DNA sequences in this sample translate to the same CDR3. The chain carries TRDV1 and TRDJ2, with D unresolved. V lost 5 bases to trimming and J lost 6 bases, with 13 bases between them. The CDR3 consists of 14 residues. The germline gives CDR1 TSWWSYY, CDR2 QGS. The CDR3 DNA is TGTGCTCTTGGGAACGGTCCGCAGGCAGCACAACTCTTCTTT. It translates to CALGNGPQAAQLFF.

This clone has more than one count but fewer than ten. The J gene is TRDJ1, the V gene TRDV1, with D possibly being TRDD2 (5 bases). This CDR3 is built from 20 residues. CDR1 and CDR2 from the germline V gene are TSWWSYY and QGS. V lost 5 bases, J lost 3 bases, and 31 bases lay in between. The CDR3 coding sequence is TGTGCTCTTGGGTCTACGAGACCTCCTAAATCGAGTCTGGTACCCGATAAACTCATCTTT. This sequence encodes CALGSTRPPKSSLVPDKLIF.

This clone qualifies as medium-sized. One end of the junction does not line up with germline, which may come from a read error. The chain recombines TRDV2 with TRDJ3; TRDD3 aligns across 12 bases. Germline CDR1 is GEAIGNYY and CDR2 is EKD. The CDR3 covers 18 residues. This CDR3 reads CACDILGDTSWDARQMFF. CDR3 in DNA: TGTGCCTGTGACATACTGGGGGATACTTCCTGGGACGCCCGACAGATGTTTTTC.

By its share, this clone is large (0.1 to 1%). V and J are TRDV2 and TRDJ1; TRDD3 matches at 12 bases. The J segment lost 1 base and the V segment lost 5 bases, leaving 4 bases of the junction unmatched. Germline CDR1 reads GEAIGNYY; CDR2 reads EKD. The CDR3 length is 15 residues. The CDR3 loop reads CACVYWGIPTDKLIF. The CDR3 bases are TGTGCCTGTGTCTACTGGGGGATACCCACCGATAAACTCATCTTT.

This clone has more than one count but fewer than ten. TCRdb attributes to this sequence the protein of a much larger clone, which differs from the DNA translation at residue 4; a read error is likely, and the protein displayed is translated from the DNA. The genes are TRDV2 and TRDJ3; 10 bases map to TRDD3. The ends lost 5 bases at V and 0 bases at J; junction bases unmatched: 9. CDR3 length: 19 amino acids. Per germline, CDR1 GEAIGNYY and CDR2 EKD. CDR3 DNA: TGTGCCTGTGCCGTACTGGGGGATGGAAGCTCCTGGGACACCCGACAGATGTTTTTC. Its protein is CACAVLGDGSSWDTRQMFF.

For this clone: This is likely an artifact of a read error, given a far larger clone one base away. The sample has other DNA sequences that encode this CDR3 too. The CDR3 loop is CACDLTAQLFF. The CDR3 nucleotides read TGTGCCTGTGATTTGACGGCACAACTCTTCTTT. This rearrangement joins TRDV2 to TRDJ2; D is uncertain. The CDR3 loop spans 11 amino acids. The germline V gene has CDR1 GEAIGNYY and CDR2 EKD.

This clone was counted between two and nine times. TCRdb's protein, taken from a much larger clone, differs from this DNA's translation at residue 16, likely owing to a read error; the protein displayed comes from the DNA. V is TRDV2 and J is TRDJ1, with TRDD3 matching 11 bases. Germline-derived CDR1 and CDR2 are GEAIGNYY and EKD. The CDR3 runs 17 residues. CDR3 sequence (DNA): TGTGCCTGTGACACCGCAGTACTGGGGGATAAGACCGATAAACTCACCTTT. Translation: CACDTAVLGDKTDKLTF.

Regarding this clone: This DNA's translation and the protein TCRdb lists, from a much larger clone, do not match at residue 4, likely due to a read error; the protein shown is translated from the DNA. The chain links TRDV2 to TRDJ3; TRDD3 matches at 8 bases. Germline V gives CDR1 GEAIGNYY, CDR2 EKD. The CDR3 loop spans 18 amino acids. Here the CDR3 DNA reads TGTGCCTGTGCCACCGTGGGATACGAGTCCTGGGACACCCGACAAATGTTTTTC. Translation: CACATVGYESWDTRQMFF.

A word on this clone: This clone may be a read error of a much larger clone one base away. Other DNA sequences in this sample translate to the same CDR3. V and J are TRDV2 and TRDJ1, with no clear D. The CDR3 covers 15 residues. V lost 3 bases to trimming and J lost 3 bases, with 16 bases between them. In germline, CDR1 is GEAIGNYY, CDR2 EKD. The CDR3 region is CACDPMESPADKLIF. Here the CDR3 DNA reads TGTGCCTGTGACCCGATGGAAAGCCCTGCCGATAAACTCATCTTT.

This chain connects TRDV1 to TRDJ1, with 13 bases aligning to TRDD3. Germline values: CDR1 TSWWSYY, CDR2 QGS. This CDR3 region has 23 residues. With 4 bases clipped from V and 8 bases from J, the junction kept 31 bases outside the gene matches. In nucleotides, the CDR3 is TGTGCTCTTGGGGGTATTCGGCCTTCCTACGGTGGTATGCACTGGGGGATACGGGGGAAACTCATCTTT. Translation gives CALGGIRPSYGGMHWGIRGKLIF.

As regards this clone: This same CDR3 is encoded by further DNA sequences in the sample. The CDR3 DNA follows: TGTGCCTGTGACATACTGGGGGATACGGCGTGGGACACCCGACAGATGTTTTTC. Translating gives CACDILGDTAWDTRQMFF. V is TRDV2 and J is TRDJ3; 13 bases fit TRDD3. Germline V gene lookup returns CDR1 GEAIGNYY and CDR2 EKD. The J segment lost 4 bases and the V segment lost 2 bases, leaving 4 bases of the junction unmatched. CDR3 length equals 18 residues.

With respect to this clone: TCRdb's protein for this DNA is that of a much larger clone and differs from the translation at residue 14, likely a read error; the protein shown is the DNA translation. The chain has TRDV2 and TRDJ1; 13 positions agree with TRDD3. Trimming cost V 3 bases and J 9 bases; bases outside gene matches: 15. Germline CDR1 GEAIGNYY, CDR2 EKD. The CDR3 is 17 residues long. CDR3 nucleotide sequence: TGTGCCTGTGACCTCCTACTGGGGGATACGCGAAGCGGTGAACTCATCTTT. Translation: CACDLLLGDTRSGELIF.

Concerning this clone itself: A clone one base away is much larger, so this may be a read error. Other DNA sequences in this specimen translate into the identical CDR3. This CDR3 reads CACDTVGLGDTWDTRQMFF. CDR3 nucleotides: TGCGCCTGTGACACCGTGGGACTGGGGGATACTTGGGACACCCGACAGATGTTTTTC. This sequence joins TRDV2 and TRDJ3; 12 bases map to TRDD3. Germline CDR1 reads GEAIGNYY; CDR2 reads EKD. The length of the CDR3 is 19 residues.

By proportion, this clone is large (0.1 to 1%). The chain has TRDV2 and TRDJ1; maybe TRDD3 (6 bases). The germline V gene encodes CDR1 GEAIGNYY and CDR2 EKD. V lost 0 bases and J 0 bases, leaving 10 bases between the germline ends. The CDR3 spans 15 residues. The chain's CDR3 is CACDTLGIYTDKLIF. CDR3 DNA sequence: TGTGCCTGTGACACCCTGGGGATTTACACCGATAAACTCATCTTT.

This rearrangement joins TRDV3 to TRDJ1; TRDD3 agrees at 8 bases. The CDR3 extends over 22 amino acids. The germline CDR1 and CDR2 sequences are TVYSNPD and GDNSRS (reference sequence). Unmatched junction bases numbered 27, after V lost 0 bases and J lost 0 bases. CDR3 nucleotides: TGTGCCTTTAGTATTATTGCTCGTACTGGGGGGGACTGTACAGGGTACACCGATAAACTCATCTTT. Protein product: CAFSIIARTGGDCTGYTDKLIF.

This clone has just a few counts. Given a far larger clone just one base away, this is likely a sequencing read error. The sample holds other DNA sequences that translate to the same CDR3. The chain carries TRDV2 and TRDJ2; 8 bases agree with TRDD3. CDR3 size: 16 residues. V shed 4 bases, J shed 4 bases, and the junction held 10 bases outside the gene matches. Germline loops: CDR1 GEAIGNYY, CDR2 EKD. The CDR3 here is CACDPTGGYATAQLFF. The CDR3 DNA reads TGTGCCTGTGATCCGACTGGGGGGTACGCGACAGCACAACTCTTCTTT.

This clone has more than one count but fewer than ten. This DNA translates differently at residue 4 from the TCRdb protein, which is that of a much larger clone; a read error is likely, and the protein shown is the DNA's own translation. The chain joins TRDV2 to TRDJ2; TRDD3 aligns across 9 bases. Germline CDR1 GEAIGNYY, CDR2 EKD. CDR3 length: 14 residues. Trimming took 5 bases from V and 4 from J; bases not matched to a gene: 4. Here the CDR3 reads CACALLGETAQLFF. The DNA for the CDR3 is TGTGCCTGTGCTCTACTGGGGGAGACAGCACAACTCTTCTTT.